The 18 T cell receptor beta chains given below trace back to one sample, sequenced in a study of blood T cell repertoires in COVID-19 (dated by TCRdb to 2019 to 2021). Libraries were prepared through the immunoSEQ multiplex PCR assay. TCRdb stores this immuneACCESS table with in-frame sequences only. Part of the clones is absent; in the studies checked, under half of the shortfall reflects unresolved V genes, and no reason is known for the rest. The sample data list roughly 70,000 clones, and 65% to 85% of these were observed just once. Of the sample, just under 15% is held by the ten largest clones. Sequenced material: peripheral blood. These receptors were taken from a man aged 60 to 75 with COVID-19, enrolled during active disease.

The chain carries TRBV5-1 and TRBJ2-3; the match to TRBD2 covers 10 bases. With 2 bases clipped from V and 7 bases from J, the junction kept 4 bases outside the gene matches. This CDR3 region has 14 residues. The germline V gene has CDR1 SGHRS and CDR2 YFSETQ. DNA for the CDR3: TGCGCCAGCAGCTTAACTAGCGGGACTTATACGCAGTATTTT. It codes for CASSLTSGTYTQYF.

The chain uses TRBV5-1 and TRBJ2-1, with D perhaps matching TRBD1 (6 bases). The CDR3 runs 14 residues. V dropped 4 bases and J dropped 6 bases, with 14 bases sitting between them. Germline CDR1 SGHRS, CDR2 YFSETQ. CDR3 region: CASSPTGTSNEQFF. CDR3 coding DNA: TGCGCCAGCAGCCCGACCGGGACATCCAATGAGCAGTTCTTC.

For the CDR3, the DNA is TGTGCCAGCGGCGGGAGAGAGTACGAGCAGTACTTC. Protein sequence: CASGGREYEQYF. The V call is TRBV28, the J call TRBJ2-7; 7 nucleotides match TRBD2. V was clipped by 8 bases and J by 4 bases; unmatched bases: 5. The CDR3 has 12 amino acids. Germline CDR1 MDHEN, CDR2 SYDVKM. Based on the CDR3 plus reference TRBV28 and TRBJ2-7, the full variable domain is DVKVTQSSRYLVKRTGEKVFLECVQDMDHENMFWYRQDPGLGLRLIYFSYDVKMKEKGDIPEGYSVSREKKERFSLILESASTNQTSMYLCASGGREYEQYFGPGTRLTVT.

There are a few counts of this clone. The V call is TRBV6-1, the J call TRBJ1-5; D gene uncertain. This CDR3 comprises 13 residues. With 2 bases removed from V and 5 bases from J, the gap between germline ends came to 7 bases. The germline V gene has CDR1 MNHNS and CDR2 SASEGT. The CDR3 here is CASSESQDQPQHF. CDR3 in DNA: TGTGCCAGCAGTGAAAGTCAGGATCAGCCCCAGCATTTT.

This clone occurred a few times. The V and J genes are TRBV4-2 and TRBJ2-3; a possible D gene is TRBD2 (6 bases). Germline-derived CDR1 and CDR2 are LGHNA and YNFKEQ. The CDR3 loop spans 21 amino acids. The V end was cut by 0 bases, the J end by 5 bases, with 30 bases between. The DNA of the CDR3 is TGTGCCAGCAGCCAAGATGTACCCTGGGACCTCGCGGGGCTTTCGAGAGATACGCAGTATTTT. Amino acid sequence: CASSQDVPWDLAGLSRDTQYF.

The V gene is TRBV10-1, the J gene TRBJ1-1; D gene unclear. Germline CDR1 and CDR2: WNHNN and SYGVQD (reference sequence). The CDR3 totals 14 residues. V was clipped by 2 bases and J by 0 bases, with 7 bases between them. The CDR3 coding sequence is TGCGCCAGCAGTGAGGGGCAGATGAACACTGAAGCTTTCTTT. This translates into CASSEGQMNTEAFF.

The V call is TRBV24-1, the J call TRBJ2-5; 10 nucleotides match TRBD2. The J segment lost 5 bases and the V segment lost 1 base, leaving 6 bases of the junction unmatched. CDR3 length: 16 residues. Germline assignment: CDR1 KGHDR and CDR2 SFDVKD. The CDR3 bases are TGTGCCACCAGTGATTTCTTAACTAGCGGGATTGAGACCCAGTACTTC. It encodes CATSDFLTSGIETQYF.

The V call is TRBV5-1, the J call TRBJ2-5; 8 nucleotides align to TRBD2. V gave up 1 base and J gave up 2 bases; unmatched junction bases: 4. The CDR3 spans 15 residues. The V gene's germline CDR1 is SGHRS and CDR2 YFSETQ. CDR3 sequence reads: CASSLTAGAQETQYF. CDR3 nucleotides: TGCGCCAGCAGCTTGACAGCGGGGGCGCAAGAGACCCAGTACTTC.

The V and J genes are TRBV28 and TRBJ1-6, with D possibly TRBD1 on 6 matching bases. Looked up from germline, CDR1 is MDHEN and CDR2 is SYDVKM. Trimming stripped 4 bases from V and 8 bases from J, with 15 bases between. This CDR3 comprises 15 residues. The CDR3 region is CASSYQAGAYSPLHF. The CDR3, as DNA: TGTGCCAGCAGTTACCAAGCAGGGGCTTATTCACCCCTCCACTTT.

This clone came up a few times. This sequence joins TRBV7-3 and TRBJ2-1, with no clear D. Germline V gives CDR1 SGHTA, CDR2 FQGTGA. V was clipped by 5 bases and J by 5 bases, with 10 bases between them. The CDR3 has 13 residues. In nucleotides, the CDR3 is TGTGCCAGCAGCGAAAGAGGTGACAATGAGCAGTTCTTC. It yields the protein CASSERGDNEQFF. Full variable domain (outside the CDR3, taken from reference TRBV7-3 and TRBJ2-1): GAGVSQTPSNKVTEKGKYVELRCDPISGHTALYWYRQSLGQGPEFLIYFQGTGAADDSGLPNDRFFAVRPEGSVSTLKIQRTERGDSAVYLCASSERGDNEQFFGPGTRLTVL.

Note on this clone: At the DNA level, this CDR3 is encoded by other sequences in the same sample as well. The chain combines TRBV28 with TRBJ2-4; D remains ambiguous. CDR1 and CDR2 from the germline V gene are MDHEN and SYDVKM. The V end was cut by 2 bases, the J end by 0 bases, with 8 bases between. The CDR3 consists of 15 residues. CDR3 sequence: CASSLGQIAKNIQYF. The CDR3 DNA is TGTGCCAGCAGTTTAGGGCAGATAGCCAAAAACATTCAGTACTTC.

The CDR3: CASSLWSGTQLYEQYF. The CDR3 region has the DNA TGCGCCAGCAGCTTGTGGTCCGGGACACAACTCTACGAGCAGTACTTC. The chain carries TRBV5-1 and TRBJ2-7; possibly TRBD1 for D (6 bases). Germline CDR1 is SGHRS and CDR2 is YFSETQ. The ends were cut back, 1 base at V and 3 bases at J, with 17 bases in the middle. This CDR3 has 16 amino acids.

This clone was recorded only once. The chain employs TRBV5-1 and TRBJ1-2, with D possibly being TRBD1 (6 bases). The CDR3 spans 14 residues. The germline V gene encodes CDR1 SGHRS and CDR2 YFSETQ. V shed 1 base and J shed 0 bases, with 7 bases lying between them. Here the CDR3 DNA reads TGCGCCAGCAGCTTGACAGGGTCTAACTATGGCTACACCTTC. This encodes CASSLTGSNYGYTF.

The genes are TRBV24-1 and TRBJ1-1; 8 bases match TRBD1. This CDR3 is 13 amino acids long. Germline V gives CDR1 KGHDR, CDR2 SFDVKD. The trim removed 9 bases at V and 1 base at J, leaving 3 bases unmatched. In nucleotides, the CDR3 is TGTGCCACCCAGGGGGCCGCGAACACTGAAGCTTTCTTT. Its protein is CATQGAANTEAFF.

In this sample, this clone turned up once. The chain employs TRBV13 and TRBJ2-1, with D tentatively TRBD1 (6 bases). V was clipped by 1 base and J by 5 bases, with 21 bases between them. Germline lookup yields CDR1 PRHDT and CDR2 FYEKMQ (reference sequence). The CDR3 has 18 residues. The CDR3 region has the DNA TGTGCCAGCAGCTTAGAGACGGGACATCCGATACATAACAATGAGCAGTTCTTC. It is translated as CASSLETGHPIHNNEQFF.

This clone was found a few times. Written as DNA, the CDR3 is TGTGCCAGCACTCGGGACAGACTTACCGGGGAGCTGTTTTTT. It encodes CASTRDRLTGELFF. V gene TRBV28 combines with J gene TRBJ2-2, with 7 positions matching TRBD1. The CDR3 has 14 amino acids. After removal of 7 bases from V and 5 bases from J, the junction contained 7 bases not matched to a gene. Germline CDR1 and CDR2: MDHEN and SYDVKM. Together with reference TRBV28 and TRBJ2-2, the CDR3 gives the full variable domain: DVKVTQSSRYLVKRTGEKVFLECVQDMDHENMFWYRQDPGLGLRLIYFSYDVKMKEKGDIPEGYSVSREKKERFSLILESASTNQTSMYLCASTRDRLTGELFFGEGSRLTVL.

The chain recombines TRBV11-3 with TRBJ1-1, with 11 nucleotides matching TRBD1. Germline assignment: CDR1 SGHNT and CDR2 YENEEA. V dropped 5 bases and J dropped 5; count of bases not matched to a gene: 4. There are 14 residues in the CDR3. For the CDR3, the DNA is TGTGCCAGCAGCGAGGACAGGGGGCTTACTGAAGCTTTCTTT. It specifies CASSEDRGLTEAFF.

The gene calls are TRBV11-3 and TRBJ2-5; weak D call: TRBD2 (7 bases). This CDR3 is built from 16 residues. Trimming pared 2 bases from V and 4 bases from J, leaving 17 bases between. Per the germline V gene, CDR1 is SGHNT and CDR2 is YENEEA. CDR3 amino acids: CASSLRRGAGRETQYF. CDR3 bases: TGTGCCAGCAGCTTAAGACGGGGGGCAGGGAGAGAGACCCAGTACTTC.